A selection of T cell receptor beta chains follows, all from one sample in a study of blood T cell repertoires in COVID-19. The table came from immunoSEQ multiplex PCR; TCRdb's copy has only in-frame clones and leaves some out. The table lists 250,000 or so clones, more than 75% of them singletons, with roughly 4.9% in the top ten. Sequenced material: peripheral blood. All receptors come from a woman in her sixties with COVID-19, enrolled during active disease. Both conserved end residues are part of each CDR3. A D gene is named only where the DNA matches it firmly. Size tells how often a clone was seen (once, few, many) or the class of an expanded clone, and some rows leave it out.

D gene	V gene	clone size	J gene	CDR3 DNA	CDR3 protein
.	TRBV5-1	.	TRBJ1-1	TGCGCCAGCAGCCCGGAAGGGGTCATGAACACTGAAGCTTTCTTT	CASSPEGVMNTEAFF
.	TRBV7-6	.	TRBJ1-5	TGTGCCAGCAGCCTAGATGGGGAGTTAAATCAGCCCCAGCATTTT	CASSLDGELNQPQHF
.	TRBV6-5	.	TRBJ1-5	TGTGCAGGGACTTCAGGGCATCAGCCCCAGCATTTT	CAGTSGHQPQHF
TRBD2	TRBV30	.	TRBJ2-2	TGTGCCTGGGGGGTCTCTACTAGCGACACCGGGGAGCTGTTTTTT	CAWGVSTSDTGELFF
.	TRBV4-1	once	TRBJ2-1	TGCGCCAGCAGCCAAGCGCCGACTAGATCGTATGAGCAGTTCTTC	CASSQAPTRSYEQFF
.	TRBV12-5	.	TRBJ1-1	TGTGCTAGTGGTCCCGGGGGGGGGAAGGAAGCTTTCTTT	CASGPGGGKEAFF
.	TRBV5-4	.	TRBJ1-1	TGTGCCAGCAGCTTAAACAGGGCTGAAGCTTTCTTT	CASSLNRAEAFF
TRBD1	TRBV18	.	TRBJ1-1	TGTGCCAGCTCGGGGACAGGGACGAACACTGAAGCTTTCTTT	CASSGTGTNTEAFF
.	TRBV6-5	.	TRBJ1-1	TGTGCCAGCCGCCGGTTAAGTCCCGGAGGAGCTTTCTTT	CASRRLSPGGAFF
.	TRBV28	.	TRBJ1-2	TGTGCCAGCAGCCCCGGGGGGGGACGCCCTAACTATGGCTACACCTTC	CASSPGGGRPNYGYTF
.	TRBV12-3/TRBV12-4	.	TRBJ2-1	TGTGCCAGCACTCTGACAGACTACAATGAGCAGTTCTTC	CASTLTDYNEQFF
TRBD2	TRBV4-3	.	TRBJ2-4	TGCGCCAGCAGCCAAACCTGGGGACTAGCGGGAAACATTCAGTACTTC	CASSQTWGLAGNIQYF
.	TRBV30	.	TRBJ2-7	TGTGCCTGGAGTGTGATGGGGCGGGACAGATACGAGCAGTACTTC	CAWSVMGRDRYEQYF
.	TRBV7-2	.	TRBJ1-4	TGTGCCAGCAGCTTAGGTGGCGGTAATGAAAAACTGTTTTTT	CASSLGGGNEKLFF
.	TRBV28	.	TRBJ1-3	TGTGCCAGCAGTTTCCCGGGGGGCGCGAGGGGAAACACCATATATTTT	CASSFPGGARGNTIYF
.	TRBV30	.	TRBJ2-1	TGTGCCTGGGGGGTGGGCCGGGAGCAGTTCTTC	CAWGVGREQFF
.	TRBV28	once	TRBJ1-2	TGTGCCAGCAGTACCCGGTATGGCTACACCTTC	CASSTRYGYTF
.	TRBV4-1	.	TRBJ1-3	TGCGCCAGCAGCCCGACCTCAGGGGTTTCTGGAAACACCATATATTTT	CASSPTSGVSGNTIYF
.	TRBV2	.	TRBJ1-5	TGTGCCAGCAGTGAAAACCGGGGTAGGCAGCCCCAGCATTTT	CASSENRGRQPQHF
TRBD2	TRBV5-4	.	TRBJ2-7	TGTGCCAGCAGCTTGGCGACTAGCCGGGTGAGGGAGCAGTACTTC	CASSLATSRVREQYF
TRBD1	TRBV11-1	.	TRBJ1-2	TGTGCCAGCAGCCAAGGGGACAGGGCGAGTTATGGCTACACCTTC	CASSQGDRASYGYTF
TRBD1	TRBV6-5	.	TRBJ1-5	TGTGCCAGCAGTTGGGGACAGGGTCCCGGTCAGCCCCAGCATTTT	CASSWGQGPGQPQHF
TRBD1	TRBV7-9	.	TRBJ2-7	TGTGCCAGCAGCTTAGTTACTACAGGGGGTCTTGGCGAGCAGTACTTC	CASSLVTTGGLGEQYF
TRBD1	TRBV7-2	.	TRBJ2-5	TGTGCCAGCAGTTTTGGGACAGGGTTGGGAGAGACCCAGTACTTC	CASSFGTGLGETQYF
TRBD1	TRBV28	once	TRBJ1-2	TGTGCCAGCAGTCCCCCGGGACAGATCTATGGCTACACCTTC	CASSPPGQIYGYTF
.	TRBV20-1	once	TRBJ1-3	TGCAGTGCTTTAGATGGAAACACCATATATTTT	CSALDGNTIYF
.	TRBV6-2/TRBV6-3	few	TRBJ1-1	TGTGCCAGCAGTTGGTATTCAGGGGCGATGGCTGAAGCTTTCTTT	CASSWYSGAMAEAFF
TRBD2	TRBV7-9	.	TRBJ2-3	TGTGCCAGCAGCTTAGAGGGCCTAGCGGGTTTAGTTGATACGCAGTATTTT	CASSLEGLAGLVDTQYF
.	TRBV3-1/TRBV3-2	.	TRBJ1-5	TGTGCCAGCAGCCAAGGCGTGAGATCTCAGCCCCAGCATTTT	CASSQGVRSQPQHF
.	TRBV28	once	TRBJ2-1	TGTGCCAGCAGAGTGTCCGGTAGTACCTACAATGAGCAGTTCTTC	CASRVSGSTYNEQFF
.	TRBV20-1	.	TRBJ2-5	TGCAGTGCCCACCTCGGGAAGACCCAGTACTTC	CSAHLGKTQYF
TRBD2	TRBV9	.	TRBJ2-7	TGTGCCAGCAGCGTAGGTCGACTAGCGGGGACCTACGAGCAGTACTTC	CASSVGRLAGTYEQYF
.	TRBV18	.	TRBJ2-7	TGTGCCAGCTCACCGGGAGCGATTACCTACGAGCAGTACTTC	CASSPGAITYEQYF
TRBD2	TRBV4-1	.	TRBJ2-7	TGCGCCAGCAGCCAAGTGGCTAGCGGCTCTTCCTACGAGCAGTACTTC	CASSQVASGSSYEQYF
.	TRBV28	.	TRBJ1-2	TGTGCCAGCAGTGATAACCTCAGGTGGTCTGGCTACACCTTC	CASSDNLRWSGYTF
.	TRBV28	.	TRBJ2-5	TGTGCCAGCAGTTTAGTTAAGACCCAGTACTTC	CASSLVKTQYF
TRBD2	TRBV6-2/TRBV6-3	.	TRBJ2-1	TGTGCCAGCAGTTACCTAGCGGGTTACAATGAGCAGTTCTTC	CASSYLAGYNEQFF
.	TRBV5-4	.	TRBJ1-2	TGTGCCAGCAATCTCCGAACAGGACCCAGTGGTAACTATGGCTACACCTTC	CASNLRTGPSGNYGYTF
TRBD2	TRBV6-5	few	TRBJ2-7	TGTGCCAGCAGTTACTGGGGGGGAAGTCGTGTGGGAGAGCAGTACTTC	CASSYWGGSRVGEQYF